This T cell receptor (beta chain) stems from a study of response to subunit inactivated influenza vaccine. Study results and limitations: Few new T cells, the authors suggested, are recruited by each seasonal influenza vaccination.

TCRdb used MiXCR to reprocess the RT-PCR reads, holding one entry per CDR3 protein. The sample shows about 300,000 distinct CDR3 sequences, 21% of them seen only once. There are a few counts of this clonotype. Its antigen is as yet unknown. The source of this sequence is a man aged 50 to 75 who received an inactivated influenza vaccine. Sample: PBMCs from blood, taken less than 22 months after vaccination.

CDR3 DNA sequence: TGTGCCAGCAGTTATTCCGGGACAGGGAACTATGGCTACACCTTC. Amino acid sequence: CASSYSGTGNYGYTF. The chain employs TRBV6-5 and TRBJ1-2, with TRBD1 identical over 9 bases. V lost 3 bases to trimming and J lost 2 bases; unmatched junction nucleotides: 4. Germline lookup yields CDR1 MNHEY and CDR2 SVGAGI. This CDR3 contains 15 residues.